These 21 T cell receptor beta chains originate from one sample sequenced in a study of T-cell memory formation after mild COVID-19. Each CDR3 protein gets one entry after TCRdb re-called the 5' RACE reads with MiXCR. Altogether a few hundred thousand distinct CDR3 sequences are present, roughly a fifth being singletons, with the ten largest covering under 25%. The material sequenced was PBMCs or a T cell subset sorted from them (not recorded which). Every receptor here comes from a man in his late teens or twenties who had mild COVID-19 (a few samples of this study predate the infection). Cell type and time point are not known.

The V and J genes are TRBV9 and TRBJ2-4; TRBD1 is a possible D gene (5 bases). The germline gives CDR1 SGDLS, CDR2 YYNGEE. Trimming left V 2 bases short and J 9 bases short, with 15 bases between. The CDR3 is 14 residues long. CDR3 nucleotide sequence: TGTGCCAGCAGCGTCGACGGACAAAATGGCATTCAGTACTTC. This codes for CASSVDGQNGIQYF.

This clonotype was observed at least ten times. V is TRBV6-5 and J is TRBJ2-2; TRBD1 might be the D (6 bases). Germline V gene lookup returns CDR1 MNHEY and CDR2 SVGAGI. V lost 4 bases and J lost 6, with 9 bases in between. CDR3 size: 13 residues. CDR3 DNA: TGTGCCAGCAGTTCTCAGGGGTCCGGGGAGCTGTTTTTT. Translated: CASSSQGSGELFF.

This clonotype was seen repeatedly, ten times or more. The chain's CDR3 is CASSPGTATGELFF. DNA of the CDR3: TGTGCCAGCTCACCCGGGACAGCCACCGGGGAGCTGTTTTTT. The V and J genes are TRBV18 and TRBJ2-2, with 7 bases fitting TRBD1. Trimming at V came to 3 bases and at J to 4 bases, leaving 2 bases not matched to a gene. The germline V gene encodes CDR1 KGHSH and CDR2 LQKENI. The CDR3 has 14 amino acids.

The chain carries TRBV29-1 and TRBJ1-2, with D possibly matching TRBD1 (5 bases). The CDR3 totals 11 residues. Trimming removed 7 bases from V and 4 bases from J, with 10 bases in between. The germline gives CDR1 SQVTM, CDR2 ANQGSEA. The CDR3 reads CSADTTYGYTF. The DNA of the CDR3 is TGCAGCGCGGACACCACCTATGGCTACACCTTC.

This clonotype was observed at least ten times. This sequence joins TRBV4-2 and TRBJ1-5; 9 bases agree with TRBD1. The CDR3 is 15 residues long. In germline, CDR1 is LGHNA, CDR2 YNFKEQ. The V segment lost 6 bases and the J segment 1 base; nucleotides outside the gene matches: 4. The CDR3 loop reads CASRPGQGSNQPQHF. The CDR3, as DNA: TGTGCCAGCAGACCGGGACAGGGAAGCAATCAGCCCCAGCATTTT.

This clonotype was seen repeatedly, ten times or more. The rearrangement joins TRBV4-3 to TRBJ2-2; D remains ambiguous. The CDR3 is made up of 15 amino acids. With 3 bases removed from V and 0 bases from J, the gap between germline ends came to 8 bases. Germline V lookup: CDR1 LGHNA, CDR2 YSLEER. The CDR3 sequence is CASSQVSTNTGELFF. In DNA form, the CDR3 reads TGCGCCAGCAGCCAGGTGTCCACGAACACCGGGGAGCTGTTTTTT.

J is TRBJ1-3 and V is TRBV4-1; D perhaps matches TRBD1 (5 bases). The CDR3 extends over 13 amino acids. V lost 1 base to trimming and J lost 9 bases, with 10 bases between them. The germline gives CDR1 MGHRA, CDR2 YSYEKL. The CDR3 reads CASSQGGPSTIYF. CDR3 in DNA: TGCGCCAGCAGCCAAGGGGGCCCGAGCACCATATATTTT.

This clonotype has just a few counts. J is TRBJ1-3 and V is TRBV12-3 or TRBV12-4; 8 bases are a match to TRBD1. With 3 bases clipped from V and 3 bases from J, the junction kept 10 bases outside the gene matches. The CDR3 is 17 residues long. In nucleotides, the CDR3 is TGTGCCAGCAGTTTGAGGCGGATCGGACAGGGTGGAAACACCATATATTTT. It translates to CASSLRRIGQGGNTIYF.

V is TRBV6-5 and J is TRBJ2-7; unclear D gene. Germline CDR1 reads MNHEY; CDR2 reads SVGAGI. The CDR3 loop spans 12 amino acids. Trimming left V 10 bases short and J 2 bases short, with 12 bases between. The CDR3 DNA follows: TGTGCCACGGCCCAGAAACCCTACGAGCAGTACTTC. Its translation: CATAQKPYEQYF.

The V call is TRBV5-6, the J call TRBJ2-1; D is uncertain. The CDR3 has 13 residues. Germline V gene data show CDR1 as SGHDT and CDR2 as YYEEEE. V lost 4 bases, J lost 10 bases, and 15 bases lay in between. The CDR3 DNA is TGTGCCAGCAGCCCGCCTGCTGTAGAAGAGCAGTTCTTC. Residues: CASSPPAVEEQFF.

The sample holds a few counts of this clonotype. The chain recombines TRBV2 with TRBJ1-5, with a weak D call TRBD1 (5 bases). V was shortened by 6 bases and J by 4 bases, with 10 bases between the two germline ends. The CDR3 consists of 13 residues. The germline CDR1 and CDR2 sequences are SNHLY and FYNNEI. The CDR3 coding sequence is TGTGCCAGCAGGCGGCAGGGAAATCAGCCCCAGCATTTT. Its protein product is CASRRQGNQPQHF. Drawing the rest from reference TRBV2 and TRBJ1-5, the complete variable domain is EPEVTQTPSHQVTQMGQEVILRCVPISNHLYFYWYRQILGQKVEFLVSFYNNEISEKSEIFDDQFSVERPDGSNFTLKIRSTKLEDSAMYFCASRRQGNQPQHFGDGTRLSIL.

The V gene is TRBV5-1, the J gene TRBJ1-6, with a possible D match to TRBD1 (6 bases). Germline CDR1 SGHRS, CDR2 YFSETQ. V was pared by 2 bases and J by 6 bases, with 12 bases between. This CDR3 comprises 15 residues. Written as DNA, the CDR3 is TGCGCCAGCAGCTTCACGGGGGCGCGTAATTCACCCCTCCACTTT. This encodes CASSFTGARNSPLHF.

This rearrangement joins TRBV7-2 to TRBJ2-7, with 9 bases that match TRBD1. CDR1 SGHTA and CDR2 FQGNSA come from the germline V gene. The junction had 8 bases not matched to a gene; V was cut back by 6 bases and J by 5 bases. This CDR3 has 14 amino acids. CDR3 in DNA: TGTGCCAGCAGGTCCGGGACAGGGCGAGACGAGCAGTACTTC. Its translation: CASRSGTGRDEQYF. Looking up the rest from reference TRBV7-2 and TRBJ2-7 gives the full variable domain: GAGVSQSPSNKVTEKGKDVELRCDPISGHTALYWYRQSLGQGLEFLIYFQGNSAPDKSGLPSDRFSAERTGGSVSTLTIQRTQQEDSAVYLCASRSGTGRDEQYFGPGTRLTVT.

This chain uses TRBV20-1 with TRBJ2-1; D is unresolved. There are 12 residues in the CDR3. V lost 2 bases, J lost 4 bases, and 6 bases lay in between. In germline, CDR1 is DFQATT, CDR2 SNEGSKA (reference sequence). Written as DNA, the CDR3 is TGCAGTGCTAGACCCACTTACAATGAGCAGTTCTTC. Amino acids: CSARPTYNEQFF.

CDR3 in amino acids: CASSHRGLKGTEAFF. CDR3 nucleotide sequence: TGTGCCAGCAGCCATCGGGGGTTAAAGGGAACTGAAGCTTTCTTT. The chain joins TRBV6-6 to TRBJ1-1; D is possibly TRBD1 (5 bases). The length of the CDR3 is 15 residues. V was shortened by 6 bases and J by 5 bases, with 19 bases between the two germline ends. Looked up from germline, CDR1 is MNHNY and CDR2 is SVGAGI (reference sequence).

This clonotype was seen more than once but under ten times. This chain connects TRBV20-1 to TRBJ1-4; D gene ambiguous. The CDR3 is 14 amino acids. With 0 bases removed from V and 4 bases from J, the gap between germline ends came to 9 bases. The germline V gene has CDR1 DFQATT and CDR2 SNEGSKA (reference sequence). This chain's CDR3 is CSARDLRLNEKLFF. In DNA form, the CDR3 reads TGCAGTGCTAGAGATTTGCGACTTAATGAAAAACTGTTTTTT.

The rearrangement links TRBV7-2 to TRBJ2-3; D ambiguous. V lost 2 bases and J 0 bases, leaving 12 bases between the germline ends. The CDR3 is 16 amino acids. The germline V gene encodes CDR1 SGHTA and CDR2 FQGNSA. CDR3 amino acids: CASSLSWYASTDTQYF. The DNA for the CDR3 is TGTGCCAGCAGCTTAAGCTGGTACGCTAGCACAGATACGCAGTATTTT. The full variable domain, in which reference TRBV7-2 and TRBJ2-3 provide the parts outside the CDR3, is GAGVSQSPSNKVTEKGKDVELRCDPISGHTALYWYRQSLGQGLEFLIYFQGNSAPDKSGLPSDRFSAERTGGSVSTLTIQRTQQEDSAVYLCASSLSWYASTDTQYFGPGTRLTVL.

The J gene is TRBJ2-3, the V gene TRBV6-5, with D unclear. The germline V gene has CDR1 MNHEY and CDR2 SVGAGI. CDR3 length: 14 residues. The germline V and J ends were trimmed by 8 bases and 0 bases, with 12 bases remaining between them. In DNA form, the CDR3 reads TGTGCCAGCGGCTCTAGAGGTAGCACAGATACGCAGTATTTT. Translated: CASGSRGSTDTQYF.

In its sample, this clonotype was seen a few times. In DNA, the CDR3 is TGCAGTGCCCACGGGACAGGGAACGATGAGCAGTTCTTC. This sequence encodes CSAHGTGNDEQFF. The chain uses TRBV20-1 and TRBJ2-1, with 9 bases fitting TRBD1. From germline, CDR1 is DFQATT and CDR2 SNEGSKA (reference sequence). CDR3 length equals 13 residues. Unmatched junction bases numbered 8, after V lost 6 bases and J lost 8 bases.

This sequence joins TRBV7-9 and TRBJ1-6; tentatively, D is TRBD1 (6 bases). Trimming removed 7 bases from V and 4 bases from J, with 11 bases in between. Germline assignment: CDR1 SEHNR and CDR2 FQNEAQ (reference sequence). The CDR3 consists of 14 residues. The CDR3 sequence: CASNPGQYNSPLHF. Here the CDR3 DNA reads TGTGCCAGCAACCCGGGACAATATAATTCACCCCTCCACTTT.

The rearrangement joins TRBV18 to TRBJ1-1; a weak D match, TRBD1 (6 bases). The germline V and J ends were trimmed by 8 bases and 8 bases, with 24 bases remaining between them. The CDR3 contains 15 residues. Germline lookup yields CDR1 KGHSH and CDR2 LQKENI. The CDR3 spells CASLTSSSGTTEAFF. The CDR3 region has the DNA TGTGCCAGCCTCACCTCCTCCTCCGGGACAACCGAAGCTTTCTTT. The full variable domain, in which reference TRBV18 and TRBJ1-1 provide the parts outside the CDR3, is NAGVMQNPRHLVRRRGQEARLRCSPMKGHSHVYWYRQLPEEGLKFMVYLQKENIIDESGMPKERFSAEFPKEGPSILRIQQVVRGDSAAYFCASLTSSSGTTEAFFGQGTRLTVV.